Listed below are T cell receptor beta chains from one sample, sequenced in a study of CD8 T cells in Susac syndrome. TCRdb processed the immunoSEQ multiplex PCR reads anew with MiXCR; each CDR3 protein has one entry. The sample has about 300,000 distinct CDR3 sequences, 85% seen once. Sequencing used CD8+ T cells from PBMCs. These TCRs come from a human donor with multiple sclerosis. Each CDR3 is given with its conserved first and last residue. Each record gives: D gene, V gene, J gene, clone size, CDR3 protein, CDR3 DNA. D genes are given only for firm matches. Clone size is given for some rows only: seen once, a few or many times, or a class if the clone is expanded.

NA	TRBV4-1	TRBJ1-2	NA	CASSQSRTANYGYTF	TGCGCCAGCAGCCAATCCCGGACAGCTAACTATGGCTACACCTTC
NA	TRBV27	TRBJ2-5	NA	CASSLGKTQYF	TGTGCCAGCAGTTTGGGGAAGACCCAGTACTTC
NA	TRBV12-3/TRBV12-4	TRBJ2-5	once	CASRAGTEETQYF	TGTGCCAGCAGGGCCGGGACGGAAGAGACCCAGTACTTC
TRBD1	TRBV15	TRBJ2-1	NA	CATSIGRGPNREQFF	TGTGCCACCAGCATAGGTAGGGGGCCTAATAGGGAGCAGTTCTTC
NA	TRBV27	TRBJ2-4	NA	CASGDRRPELNIQYF	TGTGCCAGCGGTGACAGGAGACCCGAGTTAAACATTCAGTACTTC
NA	TRBV5-1	TRBJ2-7	NA	CASSLVPDSSYEQYF	TGCGCCAGCAGCTTGGTCCCGGACAGTTCCTACGAGCAGTACTTC
NA	TRBV19	TRBJ2-3	NA	CASSGGPWSHTDTQYF	TGTGCCAGTAGTGGTGGCCCGTGGTCCCACACAGATACGCAGTATTTT
NA	TRBV5-7	TRBJ2-3	NA	CASSLDEGDRADTQYF	TGTGCCAGCAGCTTAGACGAAGGGGATCGGGCAGATACGCAGTATTTT
TRBD2	TRBV9	TRBJ2-7	once	CASSVGGGPQEQYF	TGTGCCAGCAGCGTAGGGGGAGGGCCGCAGGAGCAGTACTTC
NA	TRBV29-1	TRBJ1-1	NA	CSVPRGLGTEAFF	TGCAGCGTACCCAGGGGCCTGGGAACTGAAGCTTTCTTT
TRBD1	TRBV9	TRBJ1-1	NA	CASSVGGGGEAFF	TGTGCCAGCAGCGTAGGGGGAGGGGGCGAGGCTTTCTTT
TRBD2	TRBV4-1	TRBJ2-7	NA	CASSPNLAGVGEQYF	TGCGCCAGCAGCCCGAACCTAGCGGGAGTTGGGGAGCAGTACTTC
NA	TRBV20-1	TRBJ2-1	NA	CSAPGSESSYNEQFF	TGCAGTGCCCCCGGGAGCGAGAGCTCCTACAATGAGCAGTTCTTC
NA	TRBV27	TRBJ1-5	NA	CASSLYPNQPQHF	TGTGCCAGCAGTTTATACCCGAATCAGCCCCAGCATTTT
NA	TRBV7-4	TRBJ1-5	NA	CASSKGRVFGQPQHF	TGTGCCAGCAGCAAAGGCAGGGTTTTCGGTCAGCCCCAGCATTTT
TRBD1	TRBV4-3	TRBJ2-7	few	CASSQIPGQAREQYF	TGCGCCAGCAGCCAGATTCCGGGACAGGCCAGAGAGCAGTACTTC
NA	TRBV19	TRBJ2-3	NA	CASSTDGWDTQYF	TGTGCCAGTAGCACCGACGGATGGGATACGCAGTATTTT
TRBD1	TRBV6-5	TRBJ1-1	few	CASSYSPTGWEAFF	TGTGCCAGCAGTTACTCGCCGACAGGGTGGGAAGCTTTCTTT
NA	TRBV4-2	TRBJ2-2	few	CASSQRIAPNTGELFF	TGTGCCAGCAGCCAACGGATTGCGCCCAACACCGGGGAGCTGTTTTTT
TRBD2	TRBV9	TRBJ2-1	NA	CASGPLAGVSYNEQFF	TGTGCCAGCGGACCCCTAGCGGGAGTGTCCTACAATGAGCAGTTCTTC
TRBD1	TRBV7-9	TRBJ1-4	NA	CASRTTGLNEKLFF	TGTGCCAGCAGAACGACAGGGCTGAATGAAAAACTGTTTTTT
NA	TRBV7-9	TRBJ1-4	once	CASSFGGVNEKLFF	TGTGCCAGCAGCTTTGGAGGAGTGAATGAAAAACTGTTTTTT
NA	TRBV12-5	TRBJ1-5	NA	CASGFGRLNQPQHF	TGTGCTAGTGGTTTCGGACGGCTGAATCAGCCCCAGCATTTT
TRBD2	TRBV6-1	TRBJ2-2	few	CASSPFPSGTGELFF	TGTGCCAGCAGCCCCTTTCCTAGCGGCACCGGGGAGCTGTTTTTT
NA	TRBV12-3/TRBV12-4	TRBJ2-1	NA	CASSPLPSGPYNEQFF	TGTGCCAGCAGCCCCCTCCCAAGCGGCCCCTACAATGAGCAGTTCTTC
TRBD1	TRBV2	TRBJ1-3	NA	CASSYRGDNSGNTIYF	TGTGCCAGCAGCTACAGGGGGGATAACTCTGGAAACACCATATATTTT
NA	TRBV6-1	TRBJ1-1	NA	CASSEMGGNTEAFF	TGTGCCAGCAGTGAAATGGGGGGGAACACTGAAGCTTTCTTT
NA	TRBV24-1	TRBJ2-5	NA	CATSEPGTQETQYF	TGTGCCACCAGTGAACCCGGGACCCAAGAGACCCAGTACTTC
TRBD2	TRBV7-2	TRBJ2-7	NA	CASSLSGSPHEQYF	TGTGCCAGCAGCTTGAGCGGGAGTCCCCACGAGCAGTACTTC
NA	TRBV2	TRBJ2-2	NA	CASNLGPTQAGTGELFF	TGTGCCAGCAACCTCGGGCCGACGCAGGCCGGAACCGGGGAGCTGTTTTTT
TRBD2	TRBV4-1	TRBJ2-1	NA	CASSPGLAWPPWDEQFF	TGCGCCAGCAGTCCCGGACTAGCGTGGCCCCCATGGGATGAGCAGTTCTTC
TRBD2	TRBV29-1	TRBJ2-6	NA	CSVAAGASGANVLTF	TGCAGCGTTGCGGCGGGAGCATCTGGGGCCAACGTCCTGACTTTC
NA	TRBV12-3/TRBV12-4	TRBJ2-1	NA	CASTTAGYNEQFF	TGTGCCAGCACTACGGCGGGATACAATGAGCAGTTCTTC
NA	TRBV6-1	TRBJ2-7	NA	CASSEGSAISYEQYF	TGTGCCAGCAGTGAAGGGAGCGCCATCTCCTACGAGCAGTACTTC
TRBD2	TRBV28	TRBJ2-7	NA	CASSSGTSGMDEQYF	TGTGCCAGCAGTTCCGGGACTAGCGGGATGGACGAGCAGTACTTC
TRBD2	TRBV27	TRBJ2-3	NA	CASRLSPYREDSLTDTQYF	TGTGCCAGCAGGCTTTCTCCCTACCGGGAGGATTCCCTCACAGATACGCAGTATTTT
TRBD1	TRBV11-2	TRBJ2-7	NA	CASSGWDRNYEQYF	TGTGCCAGCAGCGGGTGGGACAGAAACTACGAGCAGTACTTC
NA	TRBV9	TRBJ1-1	once	CASSVLVTLREAFF	TGTGCCAGCAGCGTGCTGGTGACCTTACGAGAAGCTTTCTTT
TRBD2	TRBV13	TRBJ2-3	NA	CASSSGTSGATDTQYF	TGTGCCAGCAGCTCCGGGACTAGCGGGGCCACAGATACGCAGTATTTT
NA	TRBV9	TRBJ2-1	once	CASRGQNEQFF	TGTGCCAGCAGGGGGCAGAATGAGCAGTTCTTC
TRBD2	TRBV6-1	TRBJ2-6	NA	CASSESAGGPSGANVLTF	TGTGCCAGCAGTGAAAGCGCGGGAGGGCCGTCTGGGGCCAACGTCCTGACTTTC
NA	TRBV7-2	TRBJ2-3	NA	CASSPGGIAASPSTDTQYF	TGTGCCAGCAGCCCCGGCGGAATAGCGGCTTCCCCTAGCACAGATACGCAGTATTTT
NA	TRBV3-1	TRBJ2-1	NA	CASSQDVIYNEQFF	TGTGCCAGCAGCCAAGACGTTATCTACAATGAGCAGTTCTTC
TRBD1	TRBV9	TRBJ2-7	NA	CASSVEGQGAYEQYF	TGTGCCAGCAGCGTAGAGGGACAGGGGGCCTACGAGCAGTACTTC
NA	TRBV9	TRBJ1-1	NA	CASSVAQGDTEAFF	TGTGCCAGCAGCGTAGCCCAGGGAGACACTGAAGCTTTCTTT
TRBD2	TRBV9	TRBJ2-2	NA	CASSGGTSGSRFVGELFF	TGTGCCAGCAGCGGAGGGACTAGCGGGAGTCGATTTGTCGGGGAGCTGTTTTTT
NA	TRBV20-1	TRBJ2-7	once	CSARGNRAAYEQYF	TGCAGTGCTAGAGGCAACAGGGCCGCCTACGAGCAGTACTTC
NA	TRBV21-1	TRBJ1-1	NA	CASTTAGRETAEAFF	TGTGCCAGCACTACAGCCGGCAGGGAGACGGCTGAAGCTTTCTTT
TRBD1	TRBV5-4	TRBJ1-3	NA	CASSSLTGAGNTIYF	TGTGCCAGCAGCTCCCTGACAGGGGCTGGAAACACCATATATTTT
NA	TRBV9	TRBJ2-7	NA	CASSDGPGREQYF	TGTGCCAGCAGCGACGGTCCAGGGCGCGAGCAGTACTTC
NA	TRBV5-1	TRBJ2-4	NA	CASSLPRLAHVNIQYF	TGCGCCAGCAGCTTGCCACGGCTAGCGCACGTAAACATTCAGTACTTC
TRBD1	TRBV6-1	TRBJ2-7	NA	CASSGRDRVYEQYF	TGTGCCAGCAGTGGCCGGGACAGGGTGTACGAGCAGTACTTC
NA	TRBV6-1	TRBJ2-1	few	CASSDDLSSYNEQFF	TGTGCCAGCAGTGACGACTTGAGCTCCTACAATGAGCAGTTCTTC
NA	TRBV10-3	TRBJ1-1	NA	CAIKPFVSRTPGAFF	TGTGCCATTAAACCATTTGTATCGCGAACCCCCGGAGCTTTCTTT
NA	TRBV19	TRBJ2-1	NA	CASSEAGFSYNEQFF	TGTGCCAGTAGCGAGGCAGGATTCTCCTACAATGAGCAGTTCTTC
TRBD2	TRBV7-3	TRBJ2-2	NA	CASSHPLDQGFGRTGELFF	TGTGCCAGCAGCCACCCGCTCGACCAGGGTTTCGGGAGGACCGGGGAGCTGTTTTTT